These T cell receptor beta chains were read from a single sample in a study of Ad26.COV2.S vaccination and SARS-CoV-2 variants. Profiling relied on immunoSEQ multiplex PCR, and the TCRdb table lists in-frame clones only, not all of them. The sample yields around 380,000 clones, about 85% seen once. Sequenced here: peripheral blood, sampled in a trial of Ad26.COV2.S vaccine versus placebo. Receptors originate from a person aged 18-60 years who received the Ad26.COV2.S COVID-19 vaccine or a placebo. The CDR3 runs from the conserved cysteine through the conserved F or W. D genes are given only for firm matches. The size entry is marked missing in some rows and otherwise reads once, few, many or a size class.

d_gene,abundance,v_gene,j_gene,CDR3aa,CDR3nt
TRBD2,-,TRBV9,TRBJ2-1,CASSVVGTSGGAGNEQFF,TGTGCCAGCAGCGTAGTGGGGACTAGCGGGGGGGCTGGTAATGAGCAGTTCTTC
-,-,TRBV5-1,TRBJ2-3,CASSYPGLSTDTQYF,TGCGCCAGCAGCTACCCAGGGCTGAGCACAGATACGCAGTATTTT
-,-,TRBV5-1,TRBJ2-7,CASSLRGKIYEQYF,TGCGCCAGCAGTCTAAGGGGGAAGATCTACGAGCAGTACTTC
-,-,TRBV7-6,TRBJ2-2,CASSLAFRGTGELFF,TGTGCCAGCAGCTTAGCTTTTCGCGGGACCGGGGAGCTGTTTTTT
TRBD1,-,TRBV11-1,TRBJ2-3,CASSPRDRGLVDTQYF,TGTGCCAGCAGCCCTAGGGACAGGGGGCTCGTAGATACGCAGTATTTT
-,-,TRBV2,TRBJ2-7,CASSERFLVTYEQYF,TGTGCCAGCAGTGAACGTTTTCTAGTCACCTACGAGCAGTACTTC
TRBD1,-,TRBV6-2/TRBV6-3,TRBJ2-7,CASSNSDRAYEQYF,TGTGCCAGCAGTAACTCGGACAGGGCCTACGAGCAGTACTTC
-,-,TRBV4-1,TRBJ1-2,CASSPGRGGALGYTF,TGCGCCAGCAGCCCCGGACGGGGGGGGGCTTTAGGCTACACCTTC
-,-,TRBV5-6,TRBJ2-7,CASSLAGSEQYF,TGTGCCAGCAGCTTGGCTGGGAGCGAGCAGTACTTC
-,-,TRBV5-6,TRBJ1-1,CASSLPGNRANTEAFF,TGTGCCAGCAGCTTGCCTGGAAACAGGGCCAACACTGAAGCTTTCTTT
TRBD2,once,TRBV2,TRBJ2-5,CASRRLAGGTQYF,TGTGCCAGCAGAAGACTAGCGGGGGGGACCCAGTACTTC
-,-,TRBV14,TRBJ2-3,CASSLFGGDTQYF,TGTGCCAGCAGCCTCTTCGGAGGGGATACGCAGTATTTT
-,-,TRBV6-6,TRBJ2-7,CASTQGGAWEQYF,TGTGCCAGCACCCAGGGGGGGGCATGGGAGCAGTACTTC
-,-,TRBV18,TRBJ1-1,CASSPNREDTEAFF,TGTGCCAGCTCACCCAACAGGGAAGACACTGAAGCTTTCTTT
TRBD1,-,TRBV10-2,TRBJ2-7,CASSQGADYEQYF,TGCGCCAGCAGTCAGGGGGCAGACTACGAGCAGTACTTC
TRBD1,-,TRBV30,TRBJ1-1,CAWTDREMNTEAFF,TGTGCCTGGACAGACAGGGAGATGAACACTGAAGCTTTCTTT
-,-,TRBV11-2,TRBJ2-4,CASSAYKGVTKNIQYF,TGTGCCAGCAGCGCCTATAAGGGGGTGACCAAAAACATTCAGTACTTC
-,-,TRBV7-9,TRBJ1-1,CASSLGGPARQAFF,TGTGCCAGCAGCCTAGGGGGGCCGGCCCGACAAGCTTTCTTT
-,-,TRBV7-8,TRBJ1-3,CASSSSGLGNTIYF,TGTGCCAGCAGCTCCTCAGGACTTGGAAACACCATATATTTT
TRBD2,-,TRBV4-1,TRBJ2-1,CASSHLGGTSVNEQFF,TGCGCCAGCAGCCATTTAGGGGGGACTAGCGTCAATGAGCAGTTCTTC
-,-,TRBV18,TRBJ2-5,CASSSQETQYF,TGTGCCAGCTCATCACAAGAGACCCAGTACTTC
-,once,TRBV5-1,TRBJ2-5,CASSPGLGEIQYF,TGCGCCAGCAGCCCGGGACTCGGGGAAATCCAGTACTTC
-,-,TRBV18,TRBJ2-7,CASSGTRQSSYEQYF,TGTGCCAGCTCAGGGACCCGACAGAGCTCCTACGAGCAGTACTTC
-,-,TRBV7-9,TRBJ2-7,CASSLTAGDYEQYF,TGTGCCAGCAGCTTAACGGCAGGGGATTACGAGCAGTACTTC
-,-,TRBV4-1,TRBJ2-7,CASSQAGARNEQYF,TGCGCCAGCAGCCAAGCAGGGGCGCGTAACGAGCAGTACTTC